These T cell receptor beta chains were read from a single sample in a study of blood T cell repertoires in COVID-19. Clones were read by immunoSEQ multiplex PCR, and TCRdb kept only the in-frame ones, dropping some. The sample lists about 120,000 clones, about 88% occurring once. The specimen sequenced was peripheral blood. These receptors were taken from a man in his forties with acute or convalescent COVID-19. The CDR3 runs from the conserved cysteine through the conserved F or W. The D gene is left open where the match is weak. A clone size is listed for some rows: how often the clone was seen (once, few, many), or a class if it is expanded.

CDR3 DNA | CDR3 protein | clone size | J gene | V gene | D gene
TGTGCCAGCAGCTTCCGGGACAGGGGCGGTGAGCAGTTCTTC | CASSFRDRGGEQFF | . | TRBJ2-1 | TRBV5-6 | TRBD1
TGTGCCAGCAGCCAGGGTCGGGGTCCTGGAAACACCATATATTTT | CASSQGRGPGNTIYF | . | TRBJ1-3 | TRBV4-2 | .
TGTGCCAGCAGCCTGACTAGCGGGGCCTACGAGCAGTACTTC | CASSLTSGAYEQYF | . | TRBJ2-7 | TRBV14 | TRBD2
TGTGCCAGCAGTGATTTGCCGGGGAGTGATGGCTACACCTTC | CASSDLPGSDGYTF | . | TRBJ1-2 | TRBV6-1 | .
TGTGCCAGTAGAGGGGTGGCAGCCCAAGAGACCCAGTACTTC | CASRGVAAQETQYF | once | TRBJ2-5 | TRBV19 | .
TGTGCCAGCAGCTCCGACAGTTATGGCTACACCTTC | CASSSDSYGYTF | once | TRBJ1-2 | TRBV7-9 | .
TGTGCCAGTGGTTGGGGGCGCTTCGACGAGCAGTACTTC | CASGWGRFDEQYF | . | TRBJ2-7 | TRBV19 | .
TGTGCCAGCAGTAACAGTCTGAACACTGAAGCTTTCTTT | CASSNSLNTEAFF | . | TRBJ1-1 | TRBV2 | .
TGTGCCAGCAGCTACCGGGTGGGTAATTCACCCCTCCACTTT | CASSYRVGNSPLHF | once | TRBJ1-6 | TRBV6-5 | .
TGTGCCAGCAGCAACCAGGGGGCAGGAAACACCATATATTTT | CASSNQGAGNTIYF | . | TRBJ1-3 | TRBV7-9 | TRBD1
TGTGCCAGCAGCCCGCTCCTGCAGGGGGGATTAGGCGAGCAGTACTTC | CASSPLLQGGLGEQYF | once | TRBJ2-7 | TRBV7-6 | .
TGTGCCAGCAGCCAGTACACCGGGGGGGCCCTCAAAAACATTCAGTACTTC | CASSQYTGGALKNIQYF | . | TRBJ2-4 | TRBV4-2 | TRBD2
TGTGCCAGCAGCCCTAGGGGGTCCGCCCCCCGAAATTCACCCCTCCACTTT | CASSPRGSAPRNSPLHF | . | TRBJ1-6 | TRBV11-2 | .
TGTGCCAGCAGTTTCGAGAACTCCTACGAGCAGTACTTC | CASSFENSYEQYF | . | TRBJ2-7 | TRBV28 | .
TGTGCCACCCGGACAGGGAACACTGAAGCTTTCTTT | CATRTGNTEAFF | once | TRBJ1-1 | TRBV6-5 | TRBD1
TGTGCCAGCACTTCGACAGGGGCAGATACGCAGTATTTT | CASTSTGADTQYF | . | TRBJ2-3 | TRBV28 | TRBD1
TGTGCCAGCACCCCTCCCACAGGGGGCGCCGGCTACACCTTC | CASTPPTGGAGYTF | . | TRBJ1-2 | TRBV6-2/TRBV6-3 | TRBD1
TGTGCCAGCAGCCGTCTAGGGACTAGCTGGGATTTT | CASSRLGTSWDF | . | TRBJ2-3 | TRBV3-1/TRBV3-2 | TRBD2